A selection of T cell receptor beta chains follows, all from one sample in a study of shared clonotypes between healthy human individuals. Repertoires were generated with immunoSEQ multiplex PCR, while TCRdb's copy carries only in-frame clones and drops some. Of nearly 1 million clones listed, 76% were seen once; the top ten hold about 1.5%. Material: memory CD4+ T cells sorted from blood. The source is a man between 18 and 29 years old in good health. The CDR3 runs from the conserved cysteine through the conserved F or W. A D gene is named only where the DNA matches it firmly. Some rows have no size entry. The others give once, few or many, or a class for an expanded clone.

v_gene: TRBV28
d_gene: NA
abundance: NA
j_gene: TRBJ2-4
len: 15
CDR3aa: CASSSGPSGRNIQYF
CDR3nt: TGTGCCAGCAGCTCCGGCCCCTCAGGGAGGAACATTCAGTACTTC

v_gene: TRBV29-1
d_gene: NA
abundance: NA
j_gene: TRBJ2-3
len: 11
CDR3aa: CSVENTDTQYF
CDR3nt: TGCAGCGTTGAAAACACAGATACGCAGTATTTT

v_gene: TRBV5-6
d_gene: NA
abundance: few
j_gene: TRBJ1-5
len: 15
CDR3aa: CASSLGAQGNQPQHF
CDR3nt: TGTGCCAGCAGCTTGGGGGCCCAGGGCAATCAGCCCCAGCATTTT

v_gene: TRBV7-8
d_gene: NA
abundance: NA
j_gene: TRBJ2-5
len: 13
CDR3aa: CASSLAGRETQYF
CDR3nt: TGTGCCAGCAGCTTAGCGGGACGAGAGACCCAGTACTTC

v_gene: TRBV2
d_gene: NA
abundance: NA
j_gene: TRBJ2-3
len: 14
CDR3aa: CASTGQEGGDTQYF
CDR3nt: TGTGCCAGCACGGGGCAAGAGGGAGGAGATACGCAGTATTTT

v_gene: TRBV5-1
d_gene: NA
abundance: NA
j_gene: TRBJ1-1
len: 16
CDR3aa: CASRRDTTFRGTEAFF
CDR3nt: TGCGCCAGCAGACGGGACACGACTTTTCGGGGCACTGAAGCTTTCTTT

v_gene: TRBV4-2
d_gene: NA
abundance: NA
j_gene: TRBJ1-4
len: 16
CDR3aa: CASSQDGGSTNEKLFF
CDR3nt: TGTGCCAGCAGCCAAGATGGTGGGTCGACTAATGAAAAACTGTTTTTT

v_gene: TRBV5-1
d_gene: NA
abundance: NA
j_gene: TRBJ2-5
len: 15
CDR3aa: CASSLDGSRQETQYF
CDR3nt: TGCGCCAGCAGCTTGGATGGGTCACGCCAAGAGACCCAGTACTTC

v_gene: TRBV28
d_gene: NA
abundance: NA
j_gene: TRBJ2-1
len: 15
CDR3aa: CASNSDPSSRNEQFF
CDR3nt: TGTGCCAGCAATTCTGACCCGTCGTCTAGGAATGAGCAGTTCTTC

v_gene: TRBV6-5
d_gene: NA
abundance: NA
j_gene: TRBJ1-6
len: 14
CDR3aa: CASQKGSRNSPLHF
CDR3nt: TGTGCCAGCCAAAAAGGTTCGAGGAATTCACCCCTCCACTTT

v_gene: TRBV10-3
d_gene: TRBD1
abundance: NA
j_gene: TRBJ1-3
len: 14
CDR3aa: CAIRADRGGNTIYF
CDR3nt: TGTGCCATCAGGGCGGACAGGGGCGGAAACACCATATATTTT

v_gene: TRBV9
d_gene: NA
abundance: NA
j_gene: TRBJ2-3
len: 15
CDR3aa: CASSVEGGRTDTQYF
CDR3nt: TGTGCCAGCAGCGTAGAGGGGGGCCGGACAGATACGCAGTATTTT

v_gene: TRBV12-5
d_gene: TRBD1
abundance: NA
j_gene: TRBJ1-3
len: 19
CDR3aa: CASGLDPRAGQGLRNTIYF
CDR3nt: TGTGCTAGTGGTTTGGATCCACGGGCCGGACAGGGGCTTCGGAACACCATATATTTT

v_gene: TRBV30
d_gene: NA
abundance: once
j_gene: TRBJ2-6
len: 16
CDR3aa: CAWSVQGASGANVLTF
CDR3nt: TGTGCCTGGAGTGTACAGGGAGCGTCTGGGGCCAACGTCCTGACTTTC

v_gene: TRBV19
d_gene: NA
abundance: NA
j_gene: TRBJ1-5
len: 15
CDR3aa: CASSIVSVNYQPQHF
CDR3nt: TGTGCCAGTAGTATAGTAAGCGTGAACTATCAGCCCCAGCATTTT

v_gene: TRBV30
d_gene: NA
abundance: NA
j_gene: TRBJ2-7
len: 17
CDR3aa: CAWSVVRALGVGNEQYF
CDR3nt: TGTGCCTGGAGTGTAGTTCGGGCCTTGGGGGTTGGGAACGAGCAGTACTTC

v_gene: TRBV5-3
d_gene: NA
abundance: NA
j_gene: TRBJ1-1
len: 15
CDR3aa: CARSLTRQLNTEAFF
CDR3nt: TGTGCCAGAAGCCTGACTCGACAGTTGAACACTGAAGCTTTCTTT

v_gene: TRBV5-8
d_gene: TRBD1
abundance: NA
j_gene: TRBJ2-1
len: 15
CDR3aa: CASSSGQTQGNEQFF
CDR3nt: TGTGCCAGCAGCTCGGGACAGACTCAGGGCAATGAGCAGTTCTTC

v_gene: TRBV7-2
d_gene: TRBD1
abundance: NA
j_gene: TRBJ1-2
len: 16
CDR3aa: CASSLRDSGPLYGYTF
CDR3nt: TGTGCCAGCAGCTTACGGGACAGTGGGCCACTCTATGGCTACACCTTC

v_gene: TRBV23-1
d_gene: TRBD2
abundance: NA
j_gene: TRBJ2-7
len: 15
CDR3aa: CASSQNSGRNYEQYF
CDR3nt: TGCGCCAGCAGTCAAAATAGCGGGAGAAACTACGAGCAGTACTTC

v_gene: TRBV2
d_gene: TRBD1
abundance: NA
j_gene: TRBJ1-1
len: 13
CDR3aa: CASSIQGDAEAFF
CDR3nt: TGTGCCAGCAGTATACAGGGGGACGCTGAAGCTTTCTTT

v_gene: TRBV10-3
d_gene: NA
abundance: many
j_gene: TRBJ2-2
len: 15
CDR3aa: CAISRGQLNTGELFF
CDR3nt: TGTGCCATCAGCCGCGGACAGCTTAACACCGGGGAGCTGTTTTTT

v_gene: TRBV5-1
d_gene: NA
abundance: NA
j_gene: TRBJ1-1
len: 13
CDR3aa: CASSLALGTEAFF
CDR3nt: TGCGCCAGCAGCTTAGCCCTCGGCACTGAAGCTTTCTTT

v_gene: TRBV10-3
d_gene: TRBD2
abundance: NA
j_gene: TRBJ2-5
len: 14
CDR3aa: CAISEAGAEETQYF
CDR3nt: TGTGCCATCAGTGAGGCGGGAGCGGAAGAGACCCAGTACTTC

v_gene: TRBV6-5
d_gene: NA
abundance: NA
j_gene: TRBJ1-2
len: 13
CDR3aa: CASSISRGYGYTF
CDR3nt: TGTGCCAGCAGTATCAGCAGGGGCTATGGCTACACCTTC

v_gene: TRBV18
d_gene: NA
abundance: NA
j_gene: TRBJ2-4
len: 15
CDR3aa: CASSPLGGIENIQYF
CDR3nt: TGTGCCAGCTCACCCCTGGGCGGGATCGAAAACATTCAGTACTTC

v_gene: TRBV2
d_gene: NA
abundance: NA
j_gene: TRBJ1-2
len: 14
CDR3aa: CASSQDGTNYGYTF
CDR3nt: TGTGCCAGCAGCCAGGACGGAACTAACTATGGCTACACCTTC

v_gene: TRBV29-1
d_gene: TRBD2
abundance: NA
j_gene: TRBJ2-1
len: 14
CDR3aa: CSAGNGGLAHEQFF
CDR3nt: TGCAGCGCCGGAAACGGTGGACTAGCCCATGAGCAGTTCTTC

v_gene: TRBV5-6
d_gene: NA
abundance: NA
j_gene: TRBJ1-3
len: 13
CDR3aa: CASSLRGGHTIYF
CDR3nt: TGTGCCAGCAGCTTAAGGGGGGGACACACCATATATTTT

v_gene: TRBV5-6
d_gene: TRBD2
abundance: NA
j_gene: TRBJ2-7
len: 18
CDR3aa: CASSLVGTSGGYSYEQYF
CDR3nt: TGTGCCAGCAGCTTGGTTGGGACTAGCGGGGGTTATTCCTACGAGCAGTACTTC

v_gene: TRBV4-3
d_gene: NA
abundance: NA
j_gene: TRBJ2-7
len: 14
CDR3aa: CASSQDLPSLGRYF
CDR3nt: TGCGCCAGCAGCCAAGATCTCCCATCCCTCGGGCGGTACTTC

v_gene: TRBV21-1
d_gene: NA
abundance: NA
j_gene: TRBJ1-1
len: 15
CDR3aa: CASSSMAQRETEAFF
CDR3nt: TGTGCCAGCAGCAGTATGGCGCAACGGGAGACTGAAGCTTTCTTT

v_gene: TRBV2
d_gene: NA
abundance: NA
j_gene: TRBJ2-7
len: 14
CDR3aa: CASSGRQGGDEQYF
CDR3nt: TGTGCCAGCAGTGGACGACAGGGAGGGGACGAGCAGTACTTC

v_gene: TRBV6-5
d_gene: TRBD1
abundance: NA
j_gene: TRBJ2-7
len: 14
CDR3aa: CASHPGTGSIEQYF
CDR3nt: TGTGCCAGTCACCCCGGGACAGGGTCCATCGAGCAGTACTTC

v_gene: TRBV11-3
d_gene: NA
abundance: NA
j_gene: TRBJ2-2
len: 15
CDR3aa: CASSEGVYDTGELFF
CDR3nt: TGTGCCAGCAGCGAGGGGGTTTACGACACCGGGGAGCTGTTTTTT

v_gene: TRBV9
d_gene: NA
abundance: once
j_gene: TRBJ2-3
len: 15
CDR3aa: CASSEAGPRTDTQYF
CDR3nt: TGTGCCAGCAGCGAGGCGGGGCCTAGAACAGATACGCAGTATTTT

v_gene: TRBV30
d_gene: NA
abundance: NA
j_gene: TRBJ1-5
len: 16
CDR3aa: CAWSVRTAYSNQPQHF
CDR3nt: TGTGCCTGGAGTGTACGGACAGCGTATAGCAATCAGCCCCAGCATTTT

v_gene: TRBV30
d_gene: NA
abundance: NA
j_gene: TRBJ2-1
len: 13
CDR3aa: CAWSVRSNNEQFF
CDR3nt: TGTGCCTGGAGTGTCCGTTCGAACAATGAGCAGTTCTTC

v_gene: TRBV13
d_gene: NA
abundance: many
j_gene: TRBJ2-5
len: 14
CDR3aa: CASARGGSQETQYF
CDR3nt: TGTGCCAGCGCGAGGGGTGGCAGTCAAGAGACCCAGTACTTC